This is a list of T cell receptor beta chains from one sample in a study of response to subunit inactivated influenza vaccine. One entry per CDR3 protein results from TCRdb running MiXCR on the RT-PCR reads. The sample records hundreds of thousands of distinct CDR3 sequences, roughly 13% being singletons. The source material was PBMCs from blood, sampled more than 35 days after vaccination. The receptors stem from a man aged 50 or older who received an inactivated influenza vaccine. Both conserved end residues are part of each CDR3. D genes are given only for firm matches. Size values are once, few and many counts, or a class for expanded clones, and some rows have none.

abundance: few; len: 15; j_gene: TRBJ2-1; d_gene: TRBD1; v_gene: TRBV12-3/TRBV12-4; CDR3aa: CASRSGTGGYNEQFF; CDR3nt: TGTGCCAGCAGATCCGGGACAGGGGGCTACAATGAGCAGTTCTTC
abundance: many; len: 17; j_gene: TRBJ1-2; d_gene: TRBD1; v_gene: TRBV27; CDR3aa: CASSTRQGARGNYGYTF; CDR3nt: TGTGCCAGCAGTACTCGACAGGGGGCAAGGGGTAACTATGGCTACACCTTC
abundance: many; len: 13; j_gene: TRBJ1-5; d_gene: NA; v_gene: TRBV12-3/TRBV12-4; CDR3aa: CASRLAHSQPQHF; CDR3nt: TGTGCCAGCAGGTTGGCTCATAGTCAGCCCCAGCATTTT
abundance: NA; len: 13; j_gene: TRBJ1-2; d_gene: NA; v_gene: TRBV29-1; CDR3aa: CSVQTGRNYGYTF; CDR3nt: TGCAGCGTTCAGACAGGCAGGAACTATGGCTACACCTTC
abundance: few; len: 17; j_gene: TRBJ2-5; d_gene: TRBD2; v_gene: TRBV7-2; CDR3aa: CASSLARLAGGQETQYF; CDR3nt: TGTGCCAGCAGCTTAGCGCGTCTAGCGGGAGGCCAAGAGACCCAGTACTTC
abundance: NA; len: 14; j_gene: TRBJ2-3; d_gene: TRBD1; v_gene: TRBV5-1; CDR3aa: CASRWAGGGDTQYF; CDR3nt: TGCGCCAGCAGGTGGGCAGGGGGCGGCGATACGCAGTATTTT
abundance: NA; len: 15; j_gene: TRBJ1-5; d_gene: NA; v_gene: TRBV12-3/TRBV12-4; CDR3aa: CASSLVSGGSQPQHF; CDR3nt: TGTGCCAGCAGTTTAGTTTCCGGGGGCAGTCAGCCCCAGCATTTT
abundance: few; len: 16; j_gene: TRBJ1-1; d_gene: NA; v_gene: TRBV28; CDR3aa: CASSRDARVSNTEAFF; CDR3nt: TGTGCCAGCAGCCGCGACGCTCGGGTGTCGAACACTGAAGCTTTCTTT
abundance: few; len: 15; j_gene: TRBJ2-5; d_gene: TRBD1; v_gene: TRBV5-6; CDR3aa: CASSSGQGAWETQYF; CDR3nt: TGTGCCAGCAGCTCCGGACAGGGGGCTTGGGAGACCCAGTACTTC
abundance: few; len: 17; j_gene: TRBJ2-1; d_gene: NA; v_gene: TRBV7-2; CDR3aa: CASSADKSTRSYNEQFF; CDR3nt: TGTGCCAGCAGCGCGGACAAATCGACTAGGTCCTACAATGAGCAGTTCTTC
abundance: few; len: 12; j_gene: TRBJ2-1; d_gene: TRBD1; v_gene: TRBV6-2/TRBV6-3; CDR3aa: CASTQDRGGRFF; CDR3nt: TGTGCCAGCACCCAGGACAGGGGAGGTCGGTTCTTC
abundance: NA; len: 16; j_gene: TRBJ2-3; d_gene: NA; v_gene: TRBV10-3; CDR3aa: CAISEMGGFRTDTQYF; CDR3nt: TGTGCCATCAGTGAGATGGGGGGTTTCCGCACAGATACGCAGTATTTT
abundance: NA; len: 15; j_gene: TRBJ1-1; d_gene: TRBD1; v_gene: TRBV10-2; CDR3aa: CASRDRGGGNTEAFF; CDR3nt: TGCGCCAGCAGGGACAGGGGAGGTGGTAACACTGAAGCTTTCTTT
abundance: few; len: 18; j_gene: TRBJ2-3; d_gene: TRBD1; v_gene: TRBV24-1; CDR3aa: CATSDLPRTGTSTDTQYF; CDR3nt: TGTGCCACCAGTGATTTGCCTCGGACAGGGACTAGCACAGATACGCAGTATTTT
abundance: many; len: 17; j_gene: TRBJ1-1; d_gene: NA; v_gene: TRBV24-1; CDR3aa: CATSPIRGARTHTEAFF; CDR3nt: TGTGCCACCAGTCCGATCCGAGGGGCCCGGACTCACACTGAAGCTTTCTTT
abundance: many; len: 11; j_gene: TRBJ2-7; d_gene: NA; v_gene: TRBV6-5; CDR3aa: CASSSGPEQYF; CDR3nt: TGTGCCAGCAGCTCCGGGCCAGAGCAGTACTTC
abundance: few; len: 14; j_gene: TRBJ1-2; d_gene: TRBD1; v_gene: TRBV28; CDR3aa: CASRLDRDRYGYTF; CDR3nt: TGTGCCAGCAGACTGGACAGGGATCGGTATGGCTACACCTTC
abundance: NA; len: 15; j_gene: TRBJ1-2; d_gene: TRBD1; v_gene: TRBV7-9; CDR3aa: CASSATSVTGGGYTF; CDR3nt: TGTGCCAGCAGCGCCACCTCCGTGACAGGGGGTGGCTACACCTTC
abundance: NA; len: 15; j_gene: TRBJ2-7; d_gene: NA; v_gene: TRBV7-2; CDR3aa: CASSLDSLGVLEQYF; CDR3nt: TGTGCCAGCAGCTTAGATTCTCTTGGGGTTCTCGAGCAGTACTTC
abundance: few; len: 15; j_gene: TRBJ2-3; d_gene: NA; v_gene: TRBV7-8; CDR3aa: CASSRLGLSTDTQYF; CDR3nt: TGTGCCAGCAGCCGACTAGGACTTAGCACAGATACGCAGTATTTT
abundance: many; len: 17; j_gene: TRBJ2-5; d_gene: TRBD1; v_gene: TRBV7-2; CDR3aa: CASSLRGTDYFQETQYF; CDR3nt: TGTGCCAGCAGCTTAAGGGGGACAGATTATTTTCAAGAGACCCAGTACTTC
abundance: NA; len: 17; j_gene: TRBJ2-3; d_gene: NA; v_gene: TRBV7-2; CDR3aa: CASSLAQEPISTDTQYF; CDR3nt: TGTGCCAGCAGCTTAGCTCAGGAACCCATTAGCACAGATACGCAGTATTTT
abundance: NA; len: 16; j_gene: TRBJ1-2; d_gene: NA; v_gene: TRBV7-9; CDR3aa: CASSLSRSSELYGYTF; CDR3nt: TGTGCCAGCAGCTTATCGAGGAGTTCGGAACTCTATGGCTACACCTTC
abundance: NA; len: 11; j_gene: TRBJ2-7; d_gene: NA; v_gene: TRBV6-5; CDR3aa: CASRGGNEQYF; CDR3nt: TGTGCCAGCAGAGGGGGGAACGAGCAGTACTTC
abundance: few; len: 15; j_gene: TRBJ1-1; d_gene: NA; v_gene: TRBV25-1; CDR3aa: CASRPGGGSITEAFF; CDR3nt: TGTGCCAGCAGACCCGGAGGGGGGAGCATCACTGAAGCTTTCTTT
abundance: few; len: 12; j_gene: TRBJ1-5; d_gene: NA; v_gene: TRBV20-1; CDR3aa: CSASTGSQPQHF; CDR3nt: TGCAGTGCTAGTACAGGGAGTCAGCCCCAGCATTTT
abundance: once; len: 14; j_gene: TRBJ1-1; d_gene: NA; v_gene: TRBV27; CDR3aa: CASSDIGLGPEAFF; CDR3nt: TGTGCCAGCAGCGACATCGGGTTGGGCCCTGAAGCTTTCTTT
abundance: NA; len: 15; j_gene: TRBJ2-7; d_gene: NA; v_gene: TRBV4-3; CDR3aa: CASSQDIGTPGKQYF; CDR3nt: TGCGCCAGCAGCCAAGATATAGGGACACCGGGTAAACAGTACTTC
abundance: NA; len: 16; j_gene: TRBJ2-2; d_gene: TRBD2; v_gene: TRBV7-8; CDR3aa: CASTTSGGSNTGELFF; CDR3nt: TGTGCCAGCACTACTAGCGGGGGTTCGAACACCGGGGAGCTGTTTTTT
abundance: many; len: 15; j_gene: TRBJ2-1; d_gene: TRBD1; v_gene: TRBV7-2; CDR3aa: CASSRRQGSYNEQFF; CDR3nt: TGTGCCAGCAGCCGTCGACAGGGTTCCTACAATGAGCAGTTCTTC
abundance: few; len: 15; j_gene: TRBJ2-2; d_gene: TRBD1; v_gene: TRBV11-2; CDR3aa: CASSHSGQGAGELFF; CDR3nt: TGTGCCAGCAGCCACTCGGGACAGGGGGCCGGGGAGCTGTTTTTT
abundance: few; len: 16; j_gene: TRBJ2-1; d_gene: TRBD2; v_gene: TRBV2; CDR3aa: CASRRLAGGRGNEQFF; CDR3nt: TGTGCCAGCAGACGACTAGCGGGGGGGCGAGGCAATGAGCAGTTCTTC
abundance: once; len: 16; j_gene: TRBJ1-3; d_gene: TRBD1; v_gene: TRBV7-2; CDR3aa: CASSGRDRGQGNTIYF; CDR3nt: TGTGCCAGCAGCGGCCGGGACAGGGGGCAAGGAAACACCATATATTTT
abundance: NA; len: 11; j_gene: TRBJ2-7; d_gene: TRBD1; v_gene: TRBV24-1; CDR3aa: CATSSGGEQYF; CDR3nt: TGTGCCACCAGCTCAGGGGGCGAGCAGTACTTC
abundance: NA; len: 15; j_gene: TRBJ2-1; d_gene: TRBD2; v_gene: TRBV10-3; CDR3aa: CATANFLAGTGEQFF; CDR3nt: TGTGCCACCGCCAATTTCCTAGCGGGAACGGGTGAGCAGTTCTTC
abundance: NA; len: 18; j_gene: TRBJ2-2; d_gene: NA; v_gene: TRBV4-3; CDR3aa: CASSHNPPRETVAGELFF; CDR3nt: TGCGCCAGCAGCCACAACCCGCCCCGGGAGACTGTGGCCGGGGAGCTGTTTTTT
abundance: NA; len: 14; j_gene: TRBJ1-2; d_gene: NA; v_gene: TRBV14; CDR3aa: CASSQVMTGGGYTF; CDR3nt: TGTGCCAGCAGCCAAGTCATGACCGGCGGTGGCTACACCTTC
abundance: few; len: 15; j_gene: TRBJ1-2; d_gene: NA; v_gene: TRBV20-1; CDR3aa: CSARVLRTEDYGYTF; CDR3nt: TGCAGTGCTAGAGTTCTCAGGACGGAGGACTATGGCTACACCTTC
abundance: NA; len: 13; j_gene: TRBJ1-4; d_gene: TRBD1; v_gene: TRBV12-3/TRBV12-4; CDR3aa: CASRQDRGEKLFF; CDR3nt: TGTGCCAGCAGGCAGGACAGGGGCGAAAAACTGTTTTTT
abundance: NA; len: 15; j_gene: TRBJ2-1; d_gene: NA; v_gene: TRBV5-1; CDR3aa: CASSLDGMIPNEQFF; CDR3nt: TGCGCCAGCAGCTTGGACGGGATGATCCCCAATGAGCAGTTCTTC
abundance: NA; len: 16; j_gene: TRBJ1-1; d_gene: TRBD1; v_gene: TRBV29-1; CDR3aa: CSVTGTGGRGNTEAFF; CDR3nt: TGCAGCGTAACCGGGACAGGGGGCCGAGGGAACACTGAAGCTTTCTTT